The entry below gives a single T cell receptor (beta chain) sequence along with its context. Its cognate antigen is unknown. The data belong to a study of T-cell reconstitution after alpha-beta-depleted transplantation in children. The study's findings and limits: The main origin of T-cell counts and diversity one year after transplant was newly produced T cells. Several hundred rapidly expanded clones from non-depleted graft cells reportedly supplied alpha-beta T cells about two months post-transplant.

There are 13 residues in the CDR3. The V and J ends lost 6 bases and 6 bases respectively, with 12 bases between them. Germline V CDR1 and CDR2: SGHVS, FQNEAQ. Unique molecular identifiers were built into the TCRbeta library. A single record per CDR3 protein comes from TCRdb applying MiXCR to the PCR reads. The sample contains 90,000 to 100,000 distinct CDR3 sequences, 20% to 30% of which appear only once. Here the sequenced sample was PBMCs, taken before TCRalphabeta/CD19-depleted stem cell transplant. The chain carries TRBV7-8 and TRBJ2-1; D might be TRBD2 (5 bases). This sequence was found in a boy aged 2 to 10 with acute lymphoblastic leukemia, due to receive a stem cell transplant. The CDR3: CASRTGIVNEQFF. The DNA for the CDR3 is TGTGCCAGCAGGACGGGGATCGTCAATGAGCAGTTCTTC.